This TCR beta chain stems from a study of T cell clonality in common variable immunodeficiency. Study-wide results and limits: Fewer TCRbeta clones were shared among CVID subjects than controls.

There are many counts of this clone. What it binds is unknown. Read data end 3 residues before the CDR3 end; the end is taken from the germline J gene. CVID and control samples used equivalent genomic DNA input. Assay used: immunoSEQ multiplex PCR; TCRdb lists only in-frame clones, some missing. The repertoire consists of some 64,000 clones, none detected only once. V was shortened by 6 bases and J by 6 bases, with 12 bases between the two germline ends. The CDR3 covers 12 residues. Germline V gene data show CDR1 as SGHDT and CDR2 as YYEEEE. The receptor was derived from a person between 18 and 75 years old in good health. The chain couples TRBV5-6 to TRBJ1-2; D is perhaps TRBD1 (6 bases). The specimen sequenced was peripheral blood mononuclear cells. CDR3 region: CASTQGRDGYTF. CDR3 bases read: TGTGCCAGCACCCAGGGGCGAGATGGC.